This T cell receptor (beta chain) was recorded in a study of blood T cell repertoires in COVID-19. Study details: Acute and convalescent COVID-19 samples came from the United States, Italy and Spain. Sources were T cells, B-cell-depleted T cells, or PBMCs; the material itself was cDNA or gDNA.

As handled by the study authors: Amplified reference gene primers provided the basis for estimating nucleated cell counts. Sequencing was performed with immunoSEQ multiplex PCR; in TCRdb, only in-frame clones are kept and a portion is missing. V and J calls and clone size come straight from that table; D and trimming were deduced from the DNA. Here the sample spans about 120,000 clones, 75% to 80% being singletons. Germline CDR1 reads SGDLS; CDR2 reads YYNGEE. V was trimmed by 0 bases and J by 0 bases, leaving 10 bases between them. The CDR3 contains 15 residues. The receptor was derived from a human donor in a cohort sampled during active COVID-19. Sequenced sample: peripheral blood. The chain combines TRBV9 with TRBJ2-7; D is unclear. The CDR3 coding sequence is TGTGCCAGCAGCGTAGCCGCGACACGCTCCTACGAGCAGTACTTC. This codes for CASSVAATRSYEQYF.